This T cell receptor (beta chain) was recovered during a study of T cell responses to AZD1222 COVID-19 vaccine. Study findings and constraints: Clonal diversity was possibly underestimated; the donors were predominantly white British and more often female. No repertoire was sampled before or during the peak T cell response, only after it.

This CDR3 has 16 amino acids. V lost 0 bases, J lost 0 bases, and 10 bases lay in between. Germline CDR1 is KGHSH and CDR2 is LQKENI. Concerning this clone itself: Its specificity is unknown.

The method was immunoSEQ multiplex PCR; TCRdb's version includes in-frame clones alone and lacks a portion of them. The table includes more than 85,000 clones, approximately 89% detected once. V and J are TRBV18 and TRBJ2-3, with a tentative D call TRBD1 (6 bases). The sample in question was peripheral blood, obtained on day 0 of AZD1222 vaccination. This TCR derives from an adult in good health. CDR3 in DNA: TGTGCCAGCTCACCACCGAGGCAGGGGAGCACAGATACGCAGTATTTT. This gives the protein CASSPPRQGSTDTQYF.